The entry that follows covers one T cell receptor (beta chain) sequence. TCRdb fed the 5' RACE reads into MiXCR, producing one record per CDR3 protein. This sample has tens of thousands of distinct CDR3 sequences, with about 23% found just once. V gave up 6 bases and J gave up 4 bases; unmatched junction bases: 3. Looked up from germline, CDR1 is MNHEY and CDR2 is SMNVEV (reference sequence). The CDR3 consists of 13 residues. This specimen belongs to a study of T-cell memory formation after mild COVID-19. The sequence came from a man between 18 and 35 years old who had mild COVID-19 (a few samples of this study predate the infection). Cell type and time point are not known. The J gene is TRBJ2-5, the V gene TRBV27, with 9 bases fitting TRBD2. Sequences were obtained from PBMCs or a T cell subset sorted from them (not recorded which). The CDR3 protein is CASRGGGAETQYF. Written as DNA, the CDR3 is TGTGCCAGCAGGGGCGGGGGGGCAGAGACCCAGTACTTC.